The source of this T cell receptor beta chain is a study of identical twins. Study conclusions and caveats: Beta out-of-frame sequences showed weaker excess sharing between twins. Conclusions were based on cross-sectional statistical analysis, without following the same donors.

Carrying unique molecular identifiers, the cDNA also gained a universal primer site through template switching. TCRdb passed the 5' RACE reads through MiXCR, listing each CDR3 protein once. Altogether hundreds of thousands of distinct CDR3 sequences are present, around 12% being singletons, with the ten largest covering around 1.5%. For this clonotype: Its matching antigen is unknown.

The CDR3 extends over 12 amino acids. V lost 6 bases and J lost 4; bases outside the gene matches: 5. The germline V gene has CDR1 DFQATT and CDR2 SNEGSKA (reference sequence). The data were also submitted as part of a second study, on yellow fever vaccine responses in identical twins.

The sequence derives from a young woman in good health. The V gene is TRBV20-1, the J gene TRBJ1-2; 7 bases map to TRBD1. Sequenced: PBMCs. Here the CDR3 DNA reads TGCAGTGCCGCCCGGGACAGCTATGGCTACACCTTC. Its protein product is CSAARDSYGYTF.